A single sample gave rise to the 10 T cell receptor beta chains below, sequenced in a study of human T cells and chemical hapten exposure. TCRdb recomputed calls from the RACE reads with MiXCR, one row per CDR3 protein. The table records 65,000 to 85,000 distinct CDR3 sequences, 10% of them present only once. The sample's time point: patch test 1, 2 weeks after DPC sensitization. The treatment denotes: therapeutic diphenylcyclopropenone sensitization with weekly scalp DPC. The sample in question was whole blood, obtained in connection with sensitization to the hapten diphenylcyclopropenone (DPC). These receptors were collected from a woman in her forties or fifties with alopecia areata. Some clones in this sample may be carry-over from other donors' samples.

This clonotype was found many times. V is TRBV12-3 or TRBV12-4 and J is TRBJ2-4; D not resolved. CDR3 size: 13 residues. Trimming removed 6 bases from V and 0 bases from J, with 6 bases in between. The CDR3 DNA is TGTGCCAGCAGAAACCTAGCCAAAAACATTCAGTACTTC. Translation gives CASRNLAKNIQYF.

This clonotype was observed many times. This chain links TRBV29-1 with TRBJ1-1, with D tentatively TRBD1 (5 bases). Germline values: CDR1 SQVTM, CDR2 ANQGSEA. This CDR3 is 12 amino acids long. The V and J ends lost 5 bases and 2 bases respectively, with 9 bases between them. CDR3: CSVPWDNTEAFF. Here the CDR3 DNA reads TGCAGCGTTCCCTGGGACAACACTGAAGCTTTCTTT.

This clonotype was observed a handful of times. The genes are TRBV27 and TRBJ2-2; D remains ambiguous. Germline V gene lookup returns CDR1 MNHEY and CDR2 SMNVEV (reference sequence). CDR3 length equals 17 residues. Trimming stripped 6 bases from V and 1 base from J, with 18 bases between. CDR3 amino acids: CASSLPRQSLNTGELFF. CDR3 nucleotides: TGTGCCAGCAGCCTACCTCGGCAGAGCTTGAACACCGGGGAGCTGTTTTTT.

This clonotype was observed a handful of times. The chain couples TRBV6-6 to TRBJ2-1; D is possibly TRBD2 (5 bases). Trimming took 7 bases from V and 4 from J, leaving 17 bases between them. This CDR3 contains 15 residues. Germline V gene data show CDR1 as MNHNY and CDR2 as SVGAGI (reference sequence). CDR3 coding DNA: TGTGCCAGCAATTTCGAGGGAATACGGTACAATGAGCAGTTCTTC. Encoded protein: CASNFEGIRYNEQFF.

This clonotype has a handful of counts. This sequence joins TRBV24-1 and TRBJ2-7; D not resolved. The V end was cut by 3 bases, the J end by 3 bases, with 2 bases between. Germline CDR1 KGHDR, CDR2 SFDVKD. The length of the CDR3 is 11 residues. CDR3 sequence reads: CATSDSYEQYF. The CDR3 DNA reads as TGTGCCACCAGTGATAGCTACGAGCAGTACTTC.

This chain joins TRBV6-2 or TRBV6-3 and TRBJ2-4; TRBD2 is a possible D gene (6 bases). Germline values: CDR1 MNHEY, CDR2 SVGEGT. V shed 0 bases and J shed 5 bases, with 17 bases lying between them. CDR3 size: 17 residues. The CDR3 nucleotides read TGTGCCAGCAGTTACTCGATCGCGGCGGGACGGGAAAACATTCAGTACTTC. This encodes CASSYSIAAGRENIQYF.

The table lists this clonotype with many counts. This sequence joins TRBV28 and TRBJ2-2, with D possibly being TRBD1 (6 bases). The CDR3 is made up of 13 amino acids. V lost 6 bases to trimming and J lost 6 bases, with 11 bases between them. The germline gives CDR1 MDHEN, CDR2 SYDVKM. CDR3 nucleotides: TGTGCCAGCAGCCCCTGGGGGCCCGGGGAGCTGTTTTTT. Its protein is CASSPWGPGELFF.

This clonotype came up many times. The chain links TRBV20-1 to TRBJ1-5; possible D gene TRBD1, 6 bases. This CDR3 comprises 13 residues. Per germline, CDR1 DFQATT and CDR2 SNEGSKA (reference sequence). V lost 1 base and J 4 bases, leaving 8 bases between the germline ends. The CDR3 region has the DNA TGCAGTGCTAGAGCTGACAGGAATCAGCCCCAGCATTTT. It codes for CSARADRNQPQHF.

The chain joins TRBV14 to TRBJ2-5; 9 bases align to TRBD2. CDR3 length: 16 residues. J was trimmed by 5 bases and V by 4 bases; bases with no gene match: 11. Germline V CDR1 and CDR2: SGHDN, FVKESK. Here the CDR3 DNA reads TGTGCCAGCAGCCCCAACCGCGGACTAGCGCTTGAGACCCAGTACTTC. Residues: CASSPNRGLALETQYF.

The chain carries TRBV11-2 and TRBJ1-5, with D hard to call. Germline CDR1 and CDR2: SGHAT and FQNNGV. The germline V and J ends were trimmed by 2 bases and 0 bases, with 8 bases remaining between them. This CDR3 has 15 amino acids. CDR3 nucleotides: TGTGCCAGCAGCTTATACAGTACTAGCAATCAGCCCCAGCATTTT. Its protein product is CASSLYSTSNQPQHF. Full variable domain (rest looked up from reference TRBV11-2 and TRBJ1-5): EAGVAQSPRYKIIEKRQSVAFWCNPISGHATLYWYQQILGQGPKLLIQFQNNGVVDDSQLPKDRFSAERLKGVDSTLKIQPAKLEDSAVYLCASSLYSTSNQPQHFGDGTRLSIL.